This is a list of T cell receptor beta chains from one sample in a study of blood T cells in healthy people across ages. TCRdb reprocessed the 5' RACE reads with MiXCR, giving one entry per CDR3 protein. In the table there are about 720,000 distinct CDR3 sequences, around 25% of which are singletons. The data also belong to a second study, concerning T cells of mothers and their children.

Sequencing used blood. These receptors were obtained from a boy between 10 and 17 years old in good health. CDR3s include the opening cysteine and the closing phenylalanine or tryptophan. The order of the fields is J gene, V gene, CDR3 length, CDR3 protein.

TRBJ2-1 | TRBV5-6 | 14 | CASSLGAYYNEQFF
TRBJ2-1 | TRBV29-1 | 15 | CSVLPLAGVGNEQFF
TRBJ1-1 | TRBV29-1 | 13 | CSVVRGAVTEAFF
TRBJ2-7 | TRBV28 | 15 | CASSSRTIGVYEQYF
TRBJ2-1 | TRBV7-2 | 16 | CASSSKQGRPYNEQFF
TRBJ1-4 | TRBV24-1 | 12 | CATSDGDEKLFF
TRBJ2-2 | TRBV7-9 | 16 | CTSSPPGRQNTGELFF
TRBJ2-7 | TRBV29-1 | 12 | CSVVGQTYEQYF
TRBJ2-5 | TRBV28 | 12 | CASNSRGETQYF
TRBJ1-4 | TRBV7-9 | 17 | CASSLGTGGATNEKLFF
TRBJ2-7 | TRBV20-1 | 16 | CSASQLDRGLSYEQYF
TRBJ2-7 | TRBV5-1 | 13 | CASSFQGSWEQYF
TRBJ2-5 | TRBV27 | 15 | CASSLWAGSQETQYF
TRBJ1-3 | TRBV7-7 | 17 | CASSLAADRGSGNTIYF
TRBJ2-7 | TRBV7-3 | 15 | CASSGQGAGGYEQYF